This T cell receptor (beta chain) came from a study of shared T cell receptors in the human thymus. Assay: immunoSEQ multiplex PCR; the TCRdb copy retains only in-frame clones and omits some. In the table there are 630,000 or so clones, around 87% of which are singletons. Germline V gives CDR1 SGDLS, CDR2 YYNGEE. Trimming at V came to 7 bases and at J to 2 bases, leaving 8 bases not matched to a gene. CDR3 length: 15 amino acids. These sequences were also reported in another study, on human thymus T cells.

The V call is TRBV9, the J call TRBJ2-3; 9 bases map to TRBD2. This TCR derives from a boy under two years old with a congenital heart defect. Sequencing used thymocytes. The CDR3 DNA follows: TGTGCCAGCTGCCGACTAGCGGAGGACACAGATACGCAGTATTTT. Its translation: CASCRLAEDTDTQYF.